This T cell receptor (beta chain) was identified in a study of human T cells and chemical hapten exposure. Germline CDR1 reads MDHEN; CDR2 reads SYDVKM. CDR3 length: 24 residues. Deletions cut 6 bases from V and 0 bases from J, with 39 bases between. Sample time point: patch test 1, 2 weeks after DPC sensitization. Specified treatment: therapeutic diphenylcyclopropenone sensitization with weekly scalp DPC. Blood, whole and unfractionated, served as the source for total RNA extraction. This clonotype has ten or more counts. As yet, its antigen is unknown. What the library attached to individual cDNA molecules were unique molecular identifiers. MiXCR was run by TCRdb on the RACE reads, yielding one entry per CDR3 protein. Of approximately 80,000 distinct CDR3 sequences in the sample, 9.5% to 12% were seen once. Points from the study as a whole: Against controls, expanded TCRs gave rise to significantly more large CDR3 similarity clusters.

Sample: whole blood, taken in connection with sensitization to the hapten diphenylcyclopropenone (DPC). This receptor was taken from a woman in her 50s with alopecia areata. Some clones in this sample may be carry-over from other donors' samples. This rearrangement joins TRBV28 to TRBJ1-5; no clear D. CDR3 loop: CASSPQASDEYMARYRISNQPQHF. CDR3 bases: TGTGCCAGCAGCCCGCAGGCCTCGGACGAATACATGGCCCGATACAGAATTAGCAATCAGCCCCAGCATTTT.